A selection of T cell receptor beta chains follows, all from one sample in a study of shared clonotypes between healthy human individuals. Sequencing was performed with immunoSEQ multiplex PCR; in TCRdb, only in-frame clones are kept and a portion is missing. The sample includes some 2,100,000 clones, 90% to 97% seen only once; the top ten take 0.13%. Sequencing input: naive CD4+ T cells sorted from blood. Receptor source: a man younger than 30 in good health. The CDR3 runs from the conserved cysteine through the conserved F or W.

J,V,CDR3
TRBJ1-2,TRBV29-1,CSVEDLGAPNYGYTF
TRBJ2-2,TRBV4-1,CASSQDGPASLGELFF
TRBJ2-5,TRBV29-1,CSVKQETQYF
TRBJ2-7,TRBV28,CASSFLAGTHIYEQYF
TRBJ2-3,TRBV13,CASSTGRGVTDTQYF
TRBJ2-7,TRBV10-3,CAISRTAEQQYF
TRBJ2-7,TRBV6-5,CASSLTGTGYNEQYF
TRBJ2-6,TRBV10-1,CASSPERNPGANVLTF
TRBJ1-4,TRBV6-6,CASTQGRSANEKLFF
TRBJ1-4,TRBV30,CAWSDRTRINEKLFF
TRBJ1-1,TRBV18,CASRTGGTEAFF
TRBJ2-7,TRBV6-5,CASSPAGRSHEQYF
TRBJ2-3,TRBV7-9,CASSPDRGITDTQYF
TRBJ2-7,TRBV14,CASSQDIGSSYEQYF
TRBJ2-3,TRBV5-1,CASSLGYLSTDTQYF
TRBJ1-5,TRBV9,CASSVGVSDNQPQHF